The clone carrying this T cell receptor beta chain was recorded at least ten times. What it binds is unknown. V was clipped by 7 bases and J by 0 bases, with 7 bases between them. This CDR3 comprises 13 residues. In germline, CDR1 is SEHNR, CDR2 FQNEAQ (reference sequence). This record belongs to a study of T cell repertoires in cytomegalovirus infection. Across the study: An indication of both CMV infection and matching HLA type came from public TCR beta signatures. General study results and limits: Summed frequency of public TCR beta families distinguished CMV carriers with the relevant HLA. The ex vivo response showed dominance by HLA-C-restricted CMV-specific TCR beta clonotypes.

Each CDR3 protein gets one entry after TCRdb re-called the reads with MiXCR. The sample has more than 650,000 distinct CDR3 sequences, 35% to 45% seen once. The TCR was taken from a human donor in good health (CMV status not recorded). Some clones in this sample may be carry-over from other donors' samples. J is TRBJ1-5 and V is TRBV7-9, with D unclear. Sequencing was performed on PBMCs. CDR3 nucleotides: TGTGCCAGCACCCTTAATAGCAATCAGCCCCAGCATTTT. Amino acid sequence: CASTLNSNQPQHF.